Described below is a single T cell receptor beta chain sequence and its context. Per germline, CDR1 SQVTM and CDR2 ANQGSEA. Trimming took 6 bases from V and 5 from J; bases not matched to a gene: 1. The CDR3 covers 12 residues. These data belong to a study of chronic HIV infection and antiretroviral therapy. TCRdb ran MiXCR on the 5' RACE reads and lists one entry per CDR3 protein. The sample lists approximately 30,000 distinct CDR3 sequences, around 9% occurring once. The source of this sequence is an adult who had HIV and had not received antiretroviral therapy, or was an uninfected healthy control (not recorded which). Material for sequencing was peripheral blood. The chain carries TRBV29-1 and TRBJ2-1, with 10 bases aligning to TRBD1. CDR3 in amino acids: CSVGQGDNEQFF. In DNA, the CDR3 is TGCAGCGTAGGACAGGGGGACAATGAGCAGTTCTTC.